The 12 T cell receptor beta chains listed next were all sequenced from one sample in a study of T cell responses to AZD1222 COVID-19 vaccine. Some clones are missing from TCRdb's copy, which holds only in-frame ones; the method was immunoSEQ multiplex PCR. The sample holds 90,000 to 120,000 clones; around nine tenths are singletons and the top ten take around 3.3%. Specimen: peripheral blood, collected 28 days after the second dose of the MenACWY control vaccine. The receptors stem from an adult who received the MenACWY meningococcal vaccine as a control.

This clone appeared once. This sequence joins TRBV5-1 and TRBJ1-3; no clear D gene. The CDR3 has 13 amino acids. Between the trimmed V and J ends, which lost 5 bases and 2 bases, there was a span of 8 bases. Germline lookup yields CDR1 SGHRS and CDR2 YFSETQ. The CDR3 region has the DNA TGCGCCAGCAGAGGCGTCCCTGGAAACACCATATATTTT. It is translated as CASRGVPGNTIYF. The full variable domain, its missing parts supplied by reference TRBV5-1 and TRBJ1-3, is KAGVTQTPRYLIKTRGQQVTLSCSPISGHRSVSWYQQTPGQGLQFLFEYFSETQRNKGNFPGRFSGRQFSNSRSEMNVSTLELGDSALYLCASRGVPGNTIYFGEGSWLTVV.

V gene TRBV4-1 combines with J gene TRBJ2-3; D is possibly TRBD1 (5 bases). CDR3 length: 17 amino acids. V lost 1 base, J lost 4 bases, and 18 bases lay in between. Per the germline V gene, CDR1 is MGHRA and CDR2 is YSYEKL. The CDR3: CASSQGQPLSGSDTQYF. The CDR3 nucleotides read TGCGCCAGCAGCCAAGGACAGCCCCTTAGTGGATCAGATACGCAGTATTTT.

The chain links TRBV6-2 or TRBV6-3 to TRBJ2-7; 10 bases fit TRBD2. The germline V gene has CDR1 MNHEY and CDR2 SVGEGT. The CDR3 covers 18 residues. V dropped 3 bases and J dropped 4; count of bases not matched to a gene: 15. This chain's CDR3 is CASSYAHPGTSVKYEQYF. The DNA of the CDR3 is TGTGCCAGCAGTTATGCCCACCCCGGGACTAGCGTTAAATACGAGCAGTACTTC.

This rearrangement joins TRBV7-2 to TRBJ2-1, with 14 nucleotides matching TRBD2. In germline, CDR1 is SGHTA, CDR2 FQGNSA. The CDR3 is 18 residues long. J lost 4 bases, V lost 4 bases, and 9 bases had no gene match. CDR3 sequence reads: CASSSAGTSGGLYNEQFF. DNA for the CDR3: TGTGCCAGCAGCTCCGCCGGGACTAGCGGGGGATTATACAATGAGCAGTTCTTC.

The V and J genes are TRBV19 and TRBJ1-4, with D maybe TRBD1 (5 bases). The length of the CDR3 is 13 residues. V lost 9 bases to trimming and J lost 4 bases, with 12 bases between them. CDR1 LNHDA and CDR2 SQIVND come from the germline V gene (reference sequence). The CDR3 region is CASLGGGNEKLFF. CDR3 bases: TGTGCCAGCCTGGGGGGGGGTAATGAAAAACTGTTTTTT.

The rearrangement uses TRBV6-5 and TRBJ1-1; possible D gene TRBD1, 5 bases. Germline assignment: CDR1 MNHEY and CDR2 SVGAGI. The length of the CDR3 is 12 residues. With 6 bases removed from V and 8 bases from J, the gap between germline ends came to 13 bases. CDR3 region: CASRQDRGEAFF. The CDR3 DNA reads TGTGCCAGCAGACAAGACCGGGGCGAAGCTTTCTTT.

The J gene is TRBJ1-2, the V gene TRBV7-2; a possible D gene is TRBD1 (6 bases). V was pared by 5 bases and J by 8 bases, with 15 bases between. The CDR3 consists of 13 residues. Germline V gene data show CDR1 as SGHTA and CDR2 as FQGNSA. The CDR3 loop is CASSAIQGGGYTF. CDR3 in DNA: TGTGCCAGCAGCGCTATACAGGGCGGGGGCTACACCTTC.

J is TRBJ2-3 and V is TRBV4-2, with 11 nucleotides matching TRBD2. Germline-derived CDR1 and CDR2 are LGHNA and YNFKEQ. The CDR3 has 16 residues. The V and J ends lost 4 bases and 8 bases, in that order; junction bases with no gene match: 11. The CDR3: CASSPRLAGHQATQYF. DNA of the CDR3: TGTGCCAGCAGCCCCCGACTAGCGGGGCATCAGGCTACGCAGTATTTT.

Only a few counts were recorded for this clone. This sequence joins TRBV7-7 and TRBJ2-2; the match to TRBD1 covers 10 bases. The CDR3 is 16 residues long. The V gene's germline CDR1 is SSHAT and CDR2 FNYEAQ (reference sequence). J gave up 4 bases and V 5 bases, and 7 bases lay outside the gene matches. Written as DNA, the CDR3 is TGTGCCAGCAGCCCCAGGACAGGGGGGTTCACCGGGGAGCTGTTTTTT. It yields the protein CASSPRTGGFTGELFF.

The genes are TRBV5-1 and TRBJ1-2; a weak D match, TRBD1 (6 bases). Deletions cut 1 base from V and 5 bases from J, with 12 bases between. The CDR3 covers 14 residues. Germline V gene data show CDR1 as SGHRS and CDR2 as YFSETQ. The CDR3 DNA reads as TGCGCCAGCAGCTTGTCGGACAGCAGATATGGCTACACCTTC. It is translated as CASSLSDSRYGYTF.

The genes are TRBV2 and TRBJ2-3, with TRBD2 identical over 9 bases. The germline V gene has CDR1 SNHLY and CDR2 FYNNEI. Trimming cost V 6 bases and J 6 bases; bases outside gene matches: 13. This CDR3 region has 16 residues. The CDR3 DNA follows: TGTGCCAGCAGGAGGGGCCTAGCGGGGACCTGGGATACGCAGTATTTT. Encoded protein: CASRRGLAGTWDTQYF.

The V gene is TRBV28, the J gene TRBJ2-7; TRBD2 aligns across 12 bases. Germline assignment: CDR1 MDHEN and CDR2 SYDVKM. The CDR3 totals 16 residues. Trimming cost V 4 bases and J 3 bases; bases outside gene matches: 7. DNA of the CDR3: TGTGCCAGCAGTTCCCCACTAGCGGGGGGCCTCTACGAGCAGTACTTC. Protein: CASSSPLAGGLYEQYF.